The 21 T cell receptor beta chains below all came from one sample that was sequenced in a study of T cell repertoires in cytomegalovirus infection. TCRdb passed the reads through MiXCR, listing each CDR3 protein once. The sample holds fewer than 200,000 distinct CDR3 sequences; around 20% are singletons and the top ten take less than 3.5%. The sequenced material came from PBMCs. These receptors were obtained from a human donor in good health (CMV status not recorded). Some clones in this sample may be carry-over from other donors' samples.

CDR3 loop: CASSSRTSTTTDTQYF. The CDR3 DNA sequence: TGTGCCAGCAGTTCGAGGACTAGCACGACCACAGATACGCAGTATTTT. The chain employs TRBV25-1 and TRBJ2-3, with TRBD2 identical over 8 bases. This CDR3 contains 16 residues. V dropped 5 bases and J dropped 2; count of bases not matched to a gene: 9. Germline CDR1 MGHDK, CDR2 SYGVNS.

This clonotype was observed a handful of times. DNA for the CDR3: TGTGCCAGCAGCTTAGACCAGACTAGCACAGATACGCAGTATTTT. Its translation: CASSLDQTSTDTQYF. This sequence joins TRBV11-2 and TRBJ2-3; no reliable D call. The V end was cut by 0 bases, the J end by 0 bases, with 7 bases between. The germline gives CDR1 SGHAT, CDR2 FQNNGV. The CDR3 has 15 residues. Together with reference TRBV11-2 and TRBJ2-3, the CDR3 gives the full variable domain: EAGVAQSPRYKIIEKRQSVAFWCNPISGHATLYWYQQILGQGPKLLIQFQNNGVVDDSQLPKDRFSAERLKGVDSTLKIQPAKLEDSAVYLCASSLDQTSTDTQYFGPGTRLTVL.

This clonotype was seen ten or more times. V gene TRBV28 combines with J gene TRBJ2-2; TRBD1 matches 7 bases. The germline V gene has CDR1 MDHEN and CDR2 SYDVKM. With V trimmed by 7 bases and J by 1 base, 9 bases remained unmatched. The CDR3 has 16 residues. This CDR3 is CASTLRRTGNTGELFF. DNA of the CDR3: TGTGCCAGCACCCTCCGGAGGACAGGGAACACCGGGGAGCTGTTTTTT.

Note on this clonotype: A much larger clone sits a single nucleotide away, making a read error possible. The rearrangement uses TRBV7-2 and TRBJ1-3; the D is unclear. The germline gives CDR1 SGHTA, CDR2 FQGNSA. The CDR3 extends over 15 amino acids. Trimming took off 5 bases at V and 0 bases at J, with 11 bases between the two ends. CDR3 sequence: CASSPTATSGNTIYF. CDR3 DNA sequence: TGTGCCAGCAGCCCCACGGCGACCTCTGGAAACACCATATATTTT.

In regard to this clonotype: Just one base apart from a much larger clone, this may be a read error. The chain carries TRBV7-2 and TRBJ2-1; 7 bases agree with TRBD2. This CDR3 is 15 amino acids long. CDR1 SGHTA and CDR2 FQGNSA come from the germline V gene. The DNA for the CDR3 is TGTGCCAGCAGCTTTTCTAGCGGATCCTACACTGAGCAGTTCTTC. Translation: CASSFSSGSYTEQFF.

The chain links TRBV5-1 to TRBJ2-2; TRBD2 aligns across 8 bases. The CDR3 is made up of 17 amino acids. Germline loops: CDR1 SGHRS, CDR2 YFSETQ. V shed 2 bases and J 0 bases; nucleotides not matched to a gene: 6. CDR3 region: CASSFPRGAPNTGELFF. DNA of the CDR3: TGCGCCAGCAGCTTTCCGCGGGGGGCCCCGAACACCGGGGAGCTGTTTTTT.

The sample holds many counts of this clonotype. This chain links TRBV27 with TRBJ1-6, with 9 bases lining up with TRBD1. V dropped 5 bases and J dropped 14; count of bases not matched to a gene: 10. This CDR3 region has 14 residues. In germline, CDR1 is MNHEY, CDR2 SMNVEV (reference sequence). DNA of the CDR3: TGTGCCAGCAGTCCTCGGACAGGGGCCATCACCCTCCACTTT. The encoded protein is CASSPRTGAITLHF.

The V call is TRBV10-3, the J call TRBJ2-1; perhaps TRBD2 as D (5 bases). Germline V gives CDR1 ENHRY, CDR2 SYGVKD. The CDR3 contains 15 residues. V lost 0 bases, J lost 0 bases, and 6 bases lay in between. CDR3 in DNA: TGTGCCATCAGTGAGTCGAGCGGCTCCTACAATGAGCAGTTCTTC. It specifies CAISESSGSYNEQFF.

This clonotype was counted at least ten times. The V and J genes are TRBV11-2 and TRBJ2-1, with 11 bases lining up with TRBD1. V lost 4 bases to trimming and J lost 4 bases; unmatched junction nucleotides: 6. Germline loops: CDR1 SGHAT, CDR2 FQNNGV. The CDR3 loop spans 16 amino acids. The CDR3 spells CASSSRGQGAYNEQFF. CDR3 coding DNA: TGTGCCAGCAGCTCCCGAGGACAGGGGGCATACAATGAGCAGTTCTTC.

This clonotype was recorded a few times. The chain links TRBV19 to TRBJ2-2; D might be TRBD1 (6 bases). The germline V and J ends were trimmed by 10 bases and 5 bases, with 17 bases remaining between them. Germline assignment: CDR1 LNHDA and CDR2 SQIVND (reference sequence). This CDR3 has 14 amino acids. The CDR3: CATSQGKGTGELFF. CDR3 DNA: TGTGCCACCTCCCAGGGGAAGGGAACCGGGGAGCTGTTTTTT.

The rearrangement uses TRBV6-2 or TRBV6-3 and TRBJ1-5; D may be TRBD1 (6 bases). V gave up 7 bases and J gave up 1 base, with 20 bases separating them. There are 17 residues in the CDR3. CDR1 MNHEY and CDR2 SVGEGT come from the germline V gene. As DNA, the CDR3 is TGTGCCAGCACAAGCAAACCCCCCAGGGGAAGCAATCAGCCCCAGCATTTT. Its protein product is CASTSKPPRGSNQPQHF.

V usage is TRBV5-1 and J usage is TRBJ2-1; 7 bases are a match to TRBD2. CDR1 and CDR2 (germline): SGHRS, YFSETQ. The CDR3 is made up of 14 amino acids. The trim removed 6 bases at V and 0 bases at J, leaving 3 bases unmatched. The CDR3 here is CASMRESSYNEQFF. The CDR3 DNA sequence: TGCGCCAGCATGCGGGAGTCCTCCTACAATGAGCAGTTCTTC.

The chain combines TRBV29-1 with TRBJ2-1; TRBD1 agrees at 7 bases. The CDR3 runs to 16 residues. Trimming at V came to 0 bases and at J to 8 bases, leaving 13 bases not matched to a gene. CDR1 and CDR2 from the germline V gene are SQVTM and ANQGSEA. CDR3 amino acids: CSVEEMRTPQGDEQFF. In nucleotides, the CDR3 is TGCAGCGTTGAAGAAATGCGGACACCCCAGGGGGATGAGCAGTTCTTC.

The chain carries TRBV20-1 and TRBJ2-3; weak D call: TRBD2 (6 bases). Germline assignment: CDR1 DFQATT and CDR2 SNEGSKA (reference sequence). The CDR3 runs 14 residues. V lost 5 bases and J 4 bases, leaving 16 bases between the germline ends. In DNA form, the CDR3 reads TGCAGTGCTCCTCCCCACCCGGGGGCAGATACGCAGTATTTT. Translated: CSAPPHPGADTQYF.

The rearrangement uses TRBV28 and TRBJ1-3; D not resolved. V was trimmed by 6 bases and J by 4 bases, leaving 7 bases between them. CDR1 is MDHEN, CDR2 SYDVKM, per germline. CDR3 length equals 12 residues. The CDR3 region has the DNA TGTGCCAGCAGCATCGCCGGAAACACCATATATTTT. Protein: CASSIAGNTIYF.

This chain links TRBV27 with TRBJ1-2; TRBD1 matches 8 bases. Losses at the gene ends were 9 bases for V and 8 bases for J; bases not matched to a gene: 11. Germline CDR1 is MNHEY and CDR2 is SMNVEV (reference sequence). The length of the CDR3 is 13 residues. CDR3: CASTTGQGGGYTF. As DNA, the CDR3 is TGTGCCAGTACAACAGGACAGGGCGGCGGCTACACCTTC.

This clonotype has a handful of counts. The J gene is TRBJ2-1, the V gene TRBV12-3 or TRBV12-4; D unclear. The CDR3 is 15 amino acids. V was trimmed by 2 bases and J by 7 bases, leaving 15 bases between them. The CDR3 DNA reads TGTGCCAGCAGTTTAAGTACGGCTCAGGCGAATGAGCAGTTCTTC. Its translation: CASSLSTAQANEQFF.

The table lists this clonotype with many counts. The chain joins TRBV6-1 to TRBJ2-4, with TRBD2 identical over 7 bases. Germline CDR1 is MNHNS and CDR2 is SASEGT. This CDR3 has 16 residues. V shed 4 bases, J shed 7 bases, and the junction held 13 bases outside the gene matches. The CDR3 DNA follows: TGTGCCAGCAGTGCTCAACTAGGGAGCGGGGTTAACATTCAGTACTTC. It yields the protein CASSAQLGSGVNIQYF.

As for this clonotype: A much more abundant neighbour one base away suggests this may be a read error. DNA for the CDR3: TGTGCCAGCAGCTTAGTGACTAGCGGGGGATCCTACGAGCAGTACTTC. Its protein product is CASSLVTSGGSYEQYF. The rearrangement links TRBV7-6 to TRBJ2-7; 12 bases fit TRBD2. V lost 1 base and J lost 1; bases outside the gene matches: 2. The CDR3 totals 16 residues. Germline V gene lookup returns CDR1 SGHVS and CDR2 FNYEAQ.

The rearrangement uses TRBV9 and TRBJ2-6; TRBD1 might be the D (6 bases). The CDR3 has 17 amino acids. Germline lookup yields CDR1 SGDLS and CDR2 YYNGEE. The ends were cut back, 2 bases at V and 0 bases at J, with 12 bases in the middle. The CDR3 bases are TGTGCCAGCAGCGTGACAGGTCCCCTCTCTGGGGCCAACGTCCTGACTTTC. This translates into CASSVTGPLSGANVLTF.

This clonotype was observed a few times. This chain links TRBV5-6 with TRBJ1-5, with D possibly TRBD1 on 6 matching bases. V was shortened by 1 base and J by 4 bases, with 12 bases between the two germline ends. The length of the CDR3 is 15 residues. Germline V gene data show CDR1 as SGHDT and CDR2 as YYEEEE. The chain's CDR3 is CASSLRGANNQPQHF. The CDR3 DNA follows: TGTGCCAGCAGCTTGCGGGGGGCTAATAATCAGCCCCAGCATTTT. Looking up the rest from reference TRBV5-6 and TRBJ1-5 gives the full variable domain: DAGVTQSPTHLIKTRGQQVTLRCSPKSGHDTVSWYQQALGQGPQFIFQYYEEEERQRGNFPDRFSGHQFPNYSSELNVNALLLGDSALYLCASSLRGANNQPQHFGDGTRLSIL.